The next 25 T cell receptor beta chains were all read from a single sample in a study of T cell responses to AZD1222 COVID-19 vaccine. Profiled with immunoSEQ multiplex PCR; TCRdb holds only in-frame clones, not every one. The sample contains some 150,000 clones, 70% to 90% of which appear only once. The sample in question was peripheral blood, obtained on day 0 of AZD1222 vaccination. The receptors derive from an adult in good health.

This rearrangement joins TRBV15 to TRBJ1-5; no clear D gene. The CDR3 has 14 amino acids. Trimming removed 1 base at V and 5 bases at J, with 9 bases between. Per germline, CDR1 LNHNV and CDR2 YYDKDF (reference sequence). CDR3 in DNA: TGTGCCACCAGCAGAGGGGAGGCGTATCAGCCCCAGCATTTT. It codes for CATSRGEAYQPQHF.

The CDR3 nucleotides are TGTGCCAGCAGCCCCCCTGGACACCAGGCGATCTATGGCTACACCTTC. It yields the protein CASSPPGHQAIYGYTF. This sequence joins TRBV7-9 and TRBJ1-2, with D possibly TRBD1 on 5 matching bases. This CDR3 has 16 amino acids. Trimming pared 5 bases from V and 4 bases from J, leaving 20 bases between. Germline V gives CDR1 SEHNR, CDR2 FQNEAQ (reference sequence).

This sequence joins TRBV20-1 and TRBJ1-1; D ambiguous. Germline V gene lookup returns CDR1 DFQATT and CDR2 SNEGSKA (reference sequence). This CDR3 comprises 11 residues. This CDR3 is CRVQSVSEAFF. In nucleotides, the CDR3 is TGCAGAGTTCAGTCAGTTAGTGAAGCTTTCTTT.

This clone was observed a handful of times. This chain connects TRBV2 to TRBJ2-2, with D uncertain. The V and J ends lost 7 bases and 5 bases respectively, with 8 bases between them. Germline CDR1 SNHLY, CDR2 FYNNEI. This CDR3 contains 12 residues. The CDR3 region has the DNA TGTGCCAGCAAAATCAGTACCGGGGAGCTGTTTTTT. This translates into CASKISTGELFF.

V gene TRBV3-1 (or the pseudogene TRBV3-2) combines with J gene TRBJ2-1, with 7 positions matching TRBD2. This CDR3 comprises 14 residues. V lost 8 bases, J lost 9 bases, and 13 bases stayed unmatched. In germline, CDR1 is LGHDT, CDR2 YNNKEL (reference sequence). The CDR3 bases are TGTGCCAGCTCCCCCGGCGGGGGAATAGGTGAGCAGTTCTTC. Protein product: CASSPGGGIGEQFF.

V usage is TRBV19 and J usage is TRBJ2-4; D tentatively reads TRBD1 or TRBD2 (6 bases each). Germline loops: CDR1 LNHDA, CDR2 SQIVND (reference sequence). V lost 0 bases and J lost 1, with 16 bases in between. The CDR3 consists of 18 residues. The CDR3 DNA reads TGTGCCAGTAGTATAGATCTGCCGGGGGCCCATGCCAAAAACATTCAGTACTTC. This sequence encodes CASSIDLPGAHAKNIQYF.

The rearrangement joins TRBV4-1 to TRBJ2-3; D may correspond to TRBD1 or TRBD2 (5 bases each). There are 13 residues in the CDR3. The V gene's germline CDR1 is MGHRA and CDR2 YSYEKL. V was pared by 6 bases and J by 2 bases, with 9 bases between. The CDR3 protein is CASRGVNTDTQYF. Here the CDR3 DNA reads TGCGCCAGCAGGGGGGTAAACACAGATACGCAGTATTTT.

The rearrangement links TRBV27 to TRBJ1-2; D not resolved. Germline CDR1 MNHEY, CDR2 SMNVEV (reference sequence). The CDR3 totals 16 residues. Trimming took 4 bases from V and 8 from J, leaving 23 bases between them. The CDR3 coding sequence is TGTGCCAGCAGTTCTGCCGACCGTCTAGGCTTGGGGGGCTACACCTTC. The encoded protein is CASSSADRLGLGGYTF.

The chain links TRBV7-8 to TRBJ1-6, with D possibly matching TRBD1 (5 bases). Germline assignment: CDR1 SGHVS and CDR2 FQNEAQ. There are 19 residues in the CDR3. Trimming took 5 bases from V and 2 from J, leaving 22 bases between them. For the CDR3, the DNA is TGTGCCAGCAGCCCCTCGGGCAGGGCGTTGATCGCCTATAATTCACCCCTCCACTTT. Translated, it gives CASSPSGRALIAYNSPLHF.

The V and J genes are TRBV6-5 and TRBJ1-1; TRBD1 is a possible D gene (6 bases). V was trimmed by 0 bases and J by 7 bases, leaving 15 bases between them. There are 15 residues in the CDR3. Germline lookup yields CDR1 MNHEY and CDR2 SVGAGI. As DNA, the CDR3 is TGTGCCAGCAGTTACTCGGGGGCCGCTGGGGGTGAAGCTTTCTTT. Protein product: CASSYSGAAGGEAFF.

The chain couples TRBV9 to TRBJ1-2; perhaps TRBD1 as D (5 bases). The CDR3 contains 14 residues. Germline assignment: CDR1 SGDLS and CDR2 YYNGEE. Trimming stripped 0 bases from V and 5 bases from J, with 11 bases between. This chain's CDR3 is CASSVGGEFYGYTF. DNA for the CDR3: TGTGCCAGCAGCGTAGGGGGCGAATTTTATGGCTACACCTTC.

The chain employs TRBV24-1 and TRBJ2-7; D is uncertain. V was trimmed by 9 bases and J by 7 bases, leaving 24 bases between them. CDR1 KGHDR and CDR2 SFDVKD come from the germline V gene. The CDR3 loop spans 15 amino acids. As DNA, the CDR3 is TGTGCCACCTTAAGTCGGACCAAACTATCTGCAGAGCAGTACTTC. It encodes CATLSRTKLSAEQYF.

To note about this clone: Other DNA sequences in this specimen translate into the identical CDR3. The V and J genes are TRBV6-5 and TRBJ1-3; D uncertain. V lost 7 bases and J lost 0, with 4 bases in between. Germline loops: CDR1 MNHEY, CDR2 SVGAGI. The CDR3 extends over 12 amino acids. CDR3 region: CASTASGNTIYF. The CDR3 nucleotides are TGTGCCAGCACGGCCTCTGGAAACACCATATATTTT.

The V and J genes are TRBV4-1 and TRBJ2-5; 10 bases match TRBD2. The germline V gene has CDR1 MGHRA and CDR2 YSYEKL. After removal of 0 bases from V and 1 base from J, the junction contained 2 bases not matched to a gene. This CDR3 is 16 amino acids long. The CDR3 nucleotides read TGCGCCAGCAGCCAAGAGGCTAGCGGGGGCCAAGAGACCCAGTACTTC. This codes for CASSQEASGGQETQYF.

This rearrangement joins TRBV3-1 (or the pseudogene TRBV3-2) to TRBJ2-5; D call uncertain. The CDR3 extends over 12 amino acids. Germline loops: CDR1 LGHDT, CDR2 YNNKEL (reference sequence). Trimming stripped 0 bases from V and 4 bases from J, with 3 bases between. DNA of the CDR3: TGTGCCAGCAGCCAAGACGGAGAGACCCAGTACTTC. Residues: CASSQDGETQYF.

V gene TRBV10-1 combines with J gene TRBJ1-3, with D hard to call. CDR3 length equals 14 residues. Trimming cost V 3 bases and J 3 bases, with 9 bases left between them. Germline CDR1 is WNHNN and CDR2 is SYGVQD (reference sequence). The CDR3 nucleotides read TGCGCCAGCAGTGAAGGGAGCTTTGGAAACACCATATATTTT. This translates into CASSEGSFGNTIYF.

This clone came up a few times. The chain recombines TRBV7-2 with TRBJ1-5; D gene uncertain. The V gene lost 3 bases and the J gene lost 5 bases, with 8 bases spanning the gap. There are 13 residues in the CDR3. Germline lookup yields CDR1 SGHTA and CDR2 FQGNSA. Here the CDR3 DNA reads TGTGCCAGCAGCTTTGATCGGTATCAGCCCCAGCATTTT. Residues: CASSFDRYQPQHF.

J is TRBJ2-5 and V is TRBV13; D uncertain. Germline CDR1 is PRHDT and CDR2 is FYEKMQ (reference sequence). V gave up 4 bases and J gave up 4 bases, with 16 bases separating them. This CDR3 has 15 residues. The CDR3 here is CASSYLSRLGETQYF. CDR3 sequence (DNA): TGTGCCAGCAGCTATCTTTCCCGTTTAGGAGAGACCCAGTACTTC.

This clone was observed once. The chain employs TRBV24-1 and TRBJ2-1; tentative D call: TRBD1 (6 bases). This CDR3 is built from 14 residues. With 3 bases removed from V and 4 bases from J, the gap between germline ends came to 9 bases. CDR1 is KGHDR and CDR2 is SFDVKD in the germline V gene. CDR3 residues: CATSDVTGYNEQFF. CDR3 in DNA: TGTGCCACCAGTGATGTGACAGGATACAATGAGCAGTTCTTC.

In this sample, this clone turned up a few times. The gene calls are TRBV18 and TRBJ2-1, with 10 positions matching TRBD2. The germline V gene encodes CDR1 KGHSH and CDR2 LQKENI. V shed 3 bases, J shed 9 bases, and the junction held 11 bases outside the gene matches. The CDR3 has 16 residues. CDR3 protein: CASSPISSGSQGEQFF. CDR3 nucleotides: TGTGCCAGCTCACCCATCTCTAGCGGGAGTCAGGGTGAGCAGTTCTTC.

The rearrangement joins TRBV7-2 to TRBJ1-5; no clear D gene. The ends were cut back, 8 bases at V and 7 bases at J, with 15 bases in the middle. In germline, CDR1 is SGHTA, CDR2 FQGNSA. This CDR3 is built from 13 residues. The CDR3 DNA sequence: TGTGCCAGCTCTCCCGCGGGCCTACAGCCCCAGCATTTT. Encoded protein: CASSPAGLQPQHF.

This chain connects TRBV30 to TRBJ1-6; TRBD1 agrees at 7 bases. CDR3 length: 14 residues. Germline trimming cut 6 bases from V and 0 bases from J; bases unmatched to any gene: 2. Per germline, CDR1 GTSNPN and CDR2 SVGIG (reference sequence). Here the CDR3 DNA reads TGTGCCTGTCGACAGGGCTCCTATAATTCACCCCTCCACTTT. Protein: CACRQGSYNSPLHF.

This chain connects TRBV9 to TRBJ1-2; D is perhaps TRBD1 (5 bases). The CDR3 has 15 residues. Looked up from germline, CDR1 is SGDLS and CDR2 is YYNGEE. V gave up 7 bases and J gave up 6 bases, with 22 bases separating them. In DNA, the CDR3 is TGTGCCAGCCGTTCTGGAGACACCTTAGGGGATGGCTACACCTTC. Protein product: CASRSGDTLGDGYTF.

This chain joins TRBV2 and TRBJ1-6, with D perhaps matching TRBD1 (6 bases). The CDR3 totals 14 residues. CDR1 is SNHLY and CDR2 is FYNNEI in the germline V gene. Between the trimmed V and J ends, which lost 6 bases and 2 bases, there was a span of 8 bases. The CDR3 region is CASSQGTYNSPLHF. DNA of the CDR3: TGTGCCAGCAGCCAGGGGACCTATAATTCACCCCTCCACTTT.

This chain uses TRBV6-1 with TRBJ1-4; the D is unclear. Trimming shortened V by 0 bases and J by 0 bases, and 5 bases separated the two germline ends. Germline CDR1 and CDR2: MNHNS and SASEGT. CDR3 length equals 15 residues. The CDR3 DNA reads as TGTGCCAGCAGTGAAGCCGCGGCAACTAATGAAAAACTGTTTTTT. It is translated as CASSEAAATNEKLFF.